This T cell receptor beta chain is from a study of beta chain features in type 1 diabetes. Study background: Patients looked much like healthy donors when it came to age, gender and cell yields. Sorted cells examined across all samples numbered 107,917,701. Overall study results and limits: TCRB CDR3s from Type 1 diabetes patients were moderately but significantly shorter in all four CD4+ subsets.

The germline V gene has CDR1 MNHEY and CDR2 SVGAGI. This CDR3 spans 13 amino acids. Germline trimming cut 6 bases from V and 11 bases from J; bases unmatched to any gene: 12. This clone was observed a handful of times. Antigen unknown. Every bit of the isolated RNA underwent reverse transcription, so sequencing read expressed TCRB transcripts. Sequencing was performed with immunoSEQ multiplex PCR; in TCRdb, only in-frame clones are kept and a portion is missing. The table has around 300,000 clones, over 12% seen once. CD45RO/CCR7/CD25/CD127/CD95/CD27 sorting isolated CD4+ naive, central memory, regulatory and stem cell-like memory cells.

This sequence was found in a man between 18 and 29 years old with type 1 diabetes. The sequencing input was naive CD4+ T cells from blood. The J gene is TRBJ1-2, the V gene TRBV6-5, with 7 bases matching TRBD1. CDR3 DNA: TGTGCCAGCAGACAAGTCAGGGACAGATCATACACCTTC. This gives the protein CASRQVRDRSYTF.